This T cell receptor (beta chain) was captured by sequencing in a study of blood T cell repertoires in COVID-19. Clones were sequenced by immunoSEQ multiplex PCR, and TCRdb holds only the in-frame ones, with some missing. The profile shows under 250,000 clones, approximately 89% of them singletons. This CDR3 has 15 amino acids. V was trimmed by 0 bases and J by 4 bases, leaving 7 bases between them. Per germline, CDR1 LGHNA and CDR2 YSLEER. The Seattle site enrolled patients during active infection and followed them longitudinally. Input material: peripheral blood. The origin of this receptor is a woman aged 30 to 39 with COVID-19, enrolled during active disease. The chain joins TRBV4-3 to TRBJ2-6, with a possible D match to TRBD1 (5 bases). DNA of the CDR3: TGCGCCAGCAGCCAAGAAGGGGCCGGGGCCAACGTCCTGACTTTC. Protein: CASSQEGAGANVLTF.